These 11 T cell receptor beta chains came from one sample sequenced in a study of blood T cells in healthy people across ages. For the second PCR, which ran for 7 to 11 cycles, a sample-barcoded 5' primer and a J-beta primer mix were used. From the 5' RACE reads, TCRdb called clonotypes with MiXCR, one entry per CDR3 protein. This table holds under 850,000 distinct CDR3 sequences, about 36% found once. Sample: blood. The receptors stem from a man between 18 and 29 years old in good health.

The chain links TRBV2 to TRBJ1-1; 7 bases are shared with TRBD1. V lost 7 bases to trimming and J lost 0 bases; unmatched junction nucleotides: 2. Germline V gene lookup returns CDR1 SNHLY and CDR2 FYNNEI. The CDR3 runs to 13 residues. For the CDR3, the DNA is TGTGCCAGCAAAGACAGGGTGAACACTGAAGCTTTCTTT. This gives the protein CASKDRVNTEAFF.

The chain combines TRBV7-2 with TRBJ1-1; D unresolved. The CDR3 contains 13 residues. V was pared by 4 bases and J by 7 bases, with 13 bases between. Looked up from germline, CDR1 is SGHTA and CDR2 is FQGNSA. The CDR3 DNA sequence: TGTGCCAGCAGCTATGACGCACGTTATGAAGCTTTCTTT. It is translated as CASSYDARYEAFF.

This rearrangement joins TRBV3-1 to TRBJ1-6; D remains unclear. Germline-derived CDR1 and CDR2 are LGHDT and YNNKEL (reference sequence). This CDR3 is built from 15 residues. Trimming removed 7 bases at V and 10 bases at J, with 20 bases between. CDR3 amino acids: CASNELGRSKSPLHF. The CDR3 DNA follows: TGTGCCAGCAACGAACTCGGACGGTCCAAATCACCCCTCCACTTT.

About this clonotype: A much larger clone is a single base away; this may be a read error. The chain has TRBV7-9 and TRBJ2-7; D may correspond to TRBD1 or TRBD2 (5 bases each). Germline V lookup: CDR1 SEHNR, CDR2 FQNEAQ (reference sequence). The CDR3 has 13 residues. CDR3: CVSSSGTTYEQYF. The CDR3 DNA reads TGTGTCAGCAGCTCCGGGACGACCTACGAGCAGTACTTC.

This clonotype was picked up a small number of times. The rearrangement uses TRBV7-2 and TRBJ2-3; TRBD2 aligns across 11 bases. After removal of 5 bases from V and 5 bases from J, the junction contained 12 bases not matched to a gene. Germline CDR1 SGHTA, CDR2 FQGNSA. The CDR3 length is 17 residues. This CDR3 reads CASSQTRLAGLLDTQYF. The CDR3 nucleotides read TGTGCCAGCAGCCAAACCCGACTAGCGGGGTTATTAGATACGCAGTATTTT.

This clonotype was picked up many times. This rearrangement joins TRBV20-1 to TRBJ1-2; D uncertain. Per the germline V gene, CDR1 is DFQATT and CDR2 is SNEGSKA (reference sequence). This CDR3 is built from 12 residues. V was clipped by 6 bases and J by 8 bases, with 16 bases between them. The CDR3 DNA sequence: TGCAGTGCCCCGGACTCGGCGGGGGGCTACACCTTC. Its translation is CSAPDSAGGYTF.

This clonotype was counted between two and nine times. The rearrangement links TRBV19 to TRBJ2-7; D is unresolved. From germline, CDR1 is LNHDA and CDR2 SQIVND (reference sequence). V was clipped by 1 base and J by 3 bases, with 7 bases between them. The CDR3 loop spans 13 amino acids. CDR3 amino acids: CASSIGPVYEQYF. The CDR3 DNA sequence: TGTGCCAGTAGTATAGGTCCCGTCTACGAGCAGTACTTC.

As DNA, the CDR3 is TGTGCCAGCAGCTCGGGACTAGTCGAGACCCAGTACTTC. This sequence encodes CASSSGLVETQYF. This chain uses TRBV6-2 or TRBV6-3 with TRBJ2-5; 8 bases line up with TRBD2. The CDR3 sequence is 13 residues long. Trimming cost V 6 bases and J 5 bases; bases outside gene matches: 5. Germline V gene sequence: CDR1 MNHEY, CDR2 SVGEGT.

This clonotype showed up just a few times. V gene TRBV7-2 combines with J gene TRBJ2-1; TRBD1 matches 8 bases. This CDR3 spans 15 amino acids. In germline, CDR1 is SGHTA, CDR2 FQGNSA. J lost 0 bases, V lost 7 bases, and 5 bases had no gene match. Here the CDR3 DNA reads TGTGCCAGCAACGTACAGGGGGACTCCTACAATGAGCAGTTCTTC. Protein product: CASNVQGDSYNEQFF.

The chain employs TRBV7-6 and TRBJ2-2; D might be TRBD2 (7 bases). This CDR3 is built from 15 residues. Germline lookup yields CDR1 SGHVS and CDR2 FNYEAQ. V lost 6 bases to trimming and J lost 6 bases, with 17 bases between them. The CDR3 DNA reads TGTGCCAGCAGGCGTACGGGGGGCCCGTCCGGGGAGCTGTTTTTT. Translation gives CASRRTGGPSGELFF.

This chain connects TRBV7-2 to TRBJ2-1; D unclear. This CDR3 has 14 residues. With 1 base removed from V and 3 bases from J, the gap between germline ends came to 7 bases. The germline V gene has CDR1 SGHTA and CDR2 FQGNSA. The CDR3 DNA sequence: TGTGCCAGCAGCTTAGACGGGTACTACAATGAGCAGTTCTTC. Protein sequence: CASSLDGYYNEQFF. The complete variable domain, with remaining parts taken from reference TRBV7-2 and TRBJ2-1, reads GAGVSQSPSNKVTEKGKDVELRCDPISGHTALYWYRQSLGQGLEFLIYFQGNSAPDKSGLPSDRFSAERTGGSVSTLTIQRTQQEDSAVYLCASSLDGYYNEQFFGPGTRLTVL.